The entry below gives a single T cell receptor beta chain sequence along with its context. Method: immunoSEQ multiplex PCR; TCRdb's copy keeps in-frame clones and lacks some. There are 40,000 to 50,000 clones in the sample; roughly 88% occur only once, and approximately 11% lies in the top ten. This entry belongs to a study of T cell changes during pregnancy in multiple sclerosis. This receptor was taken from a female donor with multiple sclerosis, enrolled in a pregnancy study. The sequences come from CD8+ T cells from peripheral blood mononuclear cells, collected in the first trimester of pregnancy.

This CDR3 reads CASSLERQGEAFF. The CDR3 nucleotides read TGTGCCAGCAGTTTAGAAAGACAGGGTGAAGCTTTCTTT. The chain is built from TRBV25-1 and TRBJ1-1, with 7 bases fitting TRBD1. CDR1 is MGHDK, CDR2 SYGVNS, per germline. The ends lost 5 bases at V and 7 bases at J; junction bases unmatched: 7. The CDR3 contains 13 residues. Based on the CDR3 plus reference TRBV25-1 and TRBJ1-1, the full variable domain is EADIYQTPRYLVIGTGKKITLECSQTMGHDKMYWYQQDPGMELHLIHYSYGVNSTEKGDLSSESTVSRIRTEHFPLTLESARPSHTSQYLCASSLERQGEAFFGQGTRLTVV.